The 21 T cell receptor beta chains presented below share a single source sample, sequenced in a study of beta chain features in type 1 diabetes. Expressed TCRB transcripts were sequenced after all isolated RNA was converted to cDNA. Sequencing was performed with immunoSEQ multiplex PCR; in TCRdb, only in-frame clones are kept and a portion is missing. Among some 240,000 clones listed, about a tenth were seen once. Sequencing was done on a sample of central memory CD4+ T cells from blood. These receptors came from a man between 18 and 35 years old in good health.

The rearrangement uses TRBV19 and TRBJ2-7; 13 positions match TRBD2. The CDR3 runs 14 residues. With V trimmed by 6 bases and J by 6 bases, 5 bases remained unmatched. Germline V gene lookup returns CDR1 LNHDA and CDR2 SQIVND (reference sequence). The CDR3 coding sequence is TGTGCCAGTAGGAGGACTAGCGGGAGTGCCGAGCAGTACTTC. It specifies CASRRTSGSAEQYF.

This clone was seen only a few times. The chain combines TRBV11-2 with TRBJ2-1; D is perhaps TRBD2 (6 bases). Trimming stripped 5 bases from V and 8 bases from J, with 19 bases between. Germline CDR1 reads SGHAT; CDR2 reads FQNNGV. The CDR3 is 15 amino acids. The CDR3 sequence: CASSRSGSGRHEQFF. The CDR3 nucleotides read TGTGCCAGCAGCCGGAGCGGAAGTGGGAGGCATGAGCAGTTCTTC.

This clone was detected only a few times. The chain links TRBV29-1 to TRBJ2-3; 11 positions match TRBD2. The CDR3 contains 18 residues. The V segment lost 1 base and the J segment 0 bases; nucleotides outside the gene matches: 9. Germline V CDR1 and CDR2: SQVTM, ANQGSEA. This CDR3 is CSVEGVSTSGGSTDTQYF. The CDR3 region has the DNA TGCAGCGTTGAAGGCGTCAGTACTAGCGGGGGTAGCACAGATACGCAGTATTTT.

This clone showed up just a few times. This chain uses TRBV23-1 with TRBJ2-1; D may be TRBD1 (6 bases). TRBV23-1 is an ORF, and what it does is uncertain. The CDR3 length is 15 residues. V was clipped by 7 bases and J by 5 bases, with 18 bases between them. Written as DNA, the CDR3 is TGCGCCAGCATTCCTCAACACAGGGTCCACAATGAGCAGTTCTTC. It is translated as CASIPQHRVHNEQFF.

This clone showed up just a few times. V gene TRBV7-8 combines with J gene TRBJ2-1; 7 bases fit TRBD2. The V segment lost 5 bases and the J segment 4 bases; nucleotides outside the gene matches: 11. Germline V gives CDR1 SGHVS, CDR2 FQNEAQ. There are 16 residues in the CDR3. The CDR3 sequence is CASSRQRLAEYNEQFF. CDR3 DNA: TGTGCCAGCAGCCGTCAGAGGCTAGCGGAATACAATGAGCAGTTCTTC.

This clone was observed a handful of times. V and J are TRBV6-1 and TRBJ2-3; D unresolved. The CDR3 has 13 residues. The V and J ends lost 6 bases and 7 bases respectively, with 14 bases between them. Germline CDR1 and CDR2: MNHNS and SASEGT. The CDR3 DNA reads TGTGCCAGCAGAAAAATACCAGCCCATACGCAGTATTTT. Translation gives CASRKIPAHTQYF.

This clone came up a few times. J is TRBJ1-1 and V is TRBV4-2, with D hard to call. The V gene lost 0 bases and the J gene lost 8 bases, with 13 bases spanning the gap. Per germline, CDR1 LGHNA and CDR2 YNFKEQ. This CDR3 contains 14 residues. CDR3: CASSQDRLQREAFF. CDR3 bases: TGTGCCAGCAGCCAAGATCGTTTACAGAGAGAAGCTTTCTTT.

This clone was counted between two and nine times. The gene calls are TRBV7-2 and TRBJ1-2, with a weak D call TRBD1 (5 bases). This CDR3 contains 16 residues. V lost 3 bases, J lost 0 bases, and 14 bases lay in between. CDR1 SGHTA and CDR2 FQGNSA come from the germline V gene. This CDR3 is CASSFSRQTSNYGYTF. CDR3 sequence (DNA): TGTGCCAGCAGCTTCAGTCGACAGACCTCTAACTATGGCTACACCTTC.

This clone was seen only a few times. This sequence joins TRBV30 and TRBJ2-1; 11 bases line up with TRBD2. The CDR3 has 14 amino acids. The germline CDR1 and CDR2 sequences are GTSNPN and SVGIG (reference sequence). The trim removed 6 bases at V and 9 bases at J, leaving 10 bases unmatched. The CDR3 loop reads CACSLAGAWGEQFF. As DNA, the CDR3 is TGTGCCTGCTCACTAGCGGGAGCTTGGGGTGAGCAGTTCTTC.

Only a few counts were recorded for this clone. This chain uses TRBV7-2 with TRBJ2-1; D not certain. This CDR3 contains 15 residues. Trimming left V 5 bases short and J 1 base short, with 12 bases between. Germline loops: CDR1 SGHTA, CDR2 FQGNSA. The CDR3 spells CASSEATSSYNEQFF. The DNA for the CDR3 is TGTGCCAGCAGCGAAGCGACCTCTTCCTACAATGAGCAGTTCTTC. The full variable domain, in which reference TRBV7-2 and TRBJ2-1 provide the parts outside the CDR3, is GAGVSQSPSNKVTEKGKDVELRCDPISGHTALYWYRQSLGQGLEFLIYFQGNSAPDKSGLPSDRFSAERTGGSVSTLTIQRTQQEDSAVYLCASSEATSSYNEQFFGPGTRLTVL.

The chain couples TRBV7-2 to TRBJ1-1; TRBD1 matches at 7 bases. V lost 5 bases and J lost 1; bases outside the gene matches: 13. Germline V gives CDR1 SGHTA, CDR2 FQGNSA. There are 17 residues in the CDR3. In DNA, the CDR3 is TGTGCCAGCAGCGCCCTATATAGCCGACAGGGGAACACTGAAGCTTTCTTT. Its protein is CASSALYSRQGNTEAFF.

This chain uses TRBV19 with TRBJ2-4; D may be TRBD1 or TRBD2 (5 bases each). V lost 4 bases, J lost 9 bases, and 19 bases lay in between. The CDR3 has 15 amino acids. Per the germline V gene, CDR1 is LNHDA and CDR2 is SQIVND (reference sequence). The CDR3 DNA sequence: TGTGCCAGTAGTACCAACGAGGGGCGGGTGAGCATTCAGTACTTC. Its protein product is CASSTNEGRVSIQYF.

Only a few counts were recorded for this clone. The chain has TRBV6-1 and TRBJ1-5, with D perhaps matching TRBD1 (6 bases). The germline V gene encodes CDR1 MNHNS and CDR2 SASEGT. Trimming shortened V by 5 bases and J by 7 bases, and 12 bases separated the two germline ends. The CDR3 sequence is 13 residues long. CDR3 sequence reads: CASSLTGIQPQHF. The CDR3 DNA reads TGTGCCAGCAGTCTTACAGGGATACAGCCCCAGCATTTT.

Only a few counts were recorded for this clone. At the DNA level, this CDR3 is encoded by other sequences in the same sample as well. The CDR3: CSVGGDTDTQYF. CDR3 in DNA: TGCAGCGTTGGCGGGGACACAGATACGCAGTATTTT. V is TRBV29-1 and J is TRBJ2-3, with a weak D call TRBD2 (6 bases). V shed 4 bases and J shed 2 bases, with 7 bases lying between them. CDR3 length: 12 amino acids. The V gene's germline CDR1 is SQVTM and CDR2 ANQGSEA.

A note on this clone: The likely explanation is a read error, given a far larger clone one base away. The J gene is TRBJ1-2, the V gene TRBV4-1; D gene unclear. Germline V gives CDR1 MGHRA, CDR2 YSYEKL. The CDR3 spans 13 residues. V lost 6 bases and J lost 7, with 15 bases in between. The CDR3 loop is CASRPIATGGYTF. Written as DNA, the CDR3 is TGCGCCAGCAGGCCCATCGCGACGGGTGGCTACACCTTC.

A few counts support this clone. This chain uses TRBV19 with TRBJ2-1; D gene ambiguous. The CDR3 spans 15 residues. V was cut by 0 bases and J by 3 bases, with 9 bases left in between. CDR1 LNHDA and CDR2 SQIVND come from the germline V gene (reference sequence). The CDR3 is CASSIDGRLYNEQFF. The DNA of the CDR3 is TGTGCCAGTAGTATAGATGGGCGGCTCTACAATGAGCAGTTCTTC.

In this sample, this clone turned up a few times. The chain recombines TRBV30 with TRBJ2-7; D unclear. The CDR3 has 13 residues. Germline V gives CDR1 GTSNPN, CDR2 SVGIG (reference sequence). The V end lost 5 bases, the J end lost 5 bases, and 16 bases lay between the germline ends. The CDR3 sequence: CAWEHRIDDEQYF. CDR3 DNA: TGTGCCTGGGAACATAGGATAGACGACGAGCAGTACTTC.

This clone was seen a handful of times. This chain links TRBV7-9 with TRBJ2-5; D may be TRBD1 or TRBD2 (7 bases each). V lost 7 bases and J lost 2, with 20 bases in between. CDR1 is SEHNR, CDR2 FQNEAQ, per germline (reference sequence). The CDR3 consists of 16 residues. This chain's CDR3 is CASISGGVGLQETQYF. In DNA form, the CDR3 reads TGTGCCAGCATCTCAGGGGGGGTCGGACTTCAAGAGACCCAGTACTTC. Drawing the rest from reference TRBV7-9 and TRBJ2-5, the complete variable domain is DTGVSQNPRHKITKRGQNVTFRCDPISEHNRLYWYRQTLGQGPEFLTYFQNEAQLEKSRLLSDRFSAERPKGSFSTLEIQRTEQGDSAMYLCASISGGVGLQETQYFGPGTRLLVL.

V gene TRBV9 combines with J gene TRBJ2-7; 7 nucleotides agree with TRBD2. The ends lost 4 bases at V and 3 bases at J; junction bases unmatched: 7. Germline V gives CDR1 SGDLS, CDR2 YYNGEE. CDR3 size: 14 residues. CDR3 in DNA: TGTGCCAGCAGCCCATCGCGGACTAGCTACGAGCAGTACTTC. It codes for CASSPSRTSYEQYF.

V gene TRBV27 combines with J gene TRBJ1-2; 11 bases are shared with TRBD1. CDR3 length: 17 residues. CDR1 MNHEY and CDR2 SMNVEV come from the germline V gene (reference sequence). V was clipped by 1 base and J by 0 bases; unmatched bases: 4. The CDR3, as DNA: TGTGCCAGCAGTTTATTGCGGGGACAGGGGGCTAACTATGGCTACACCTTC. Protein sequence: CASSLLRGQGANYGYTF.

The chain uses TRBV19 and TRBJ1-1; no clear D gene. This CDR3 region has 15 residues. Germline V gives CDR1 LNHDA, CDR2 SQIVND (reference sequence). Trimming took 9 bases from V and 6 from J, leaving 23 bases between them. For the CDR3, the DNA is TGTGCCAGCGCCCTAGTAGTAGGGCAGCGCGCTGAAGCTTTCTTT. Translated, it gives CASALVVGQRAEAFF.